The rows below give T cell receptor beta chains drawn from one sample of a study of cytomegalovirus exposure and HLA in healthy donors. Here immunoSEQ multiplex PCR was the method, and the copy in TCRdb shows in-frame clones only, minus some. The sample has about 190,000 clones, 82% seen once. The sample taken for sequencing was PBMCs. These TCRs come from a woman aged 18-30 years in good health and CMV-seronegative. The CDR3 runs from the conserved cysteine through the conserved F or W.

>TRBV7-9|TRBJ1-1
CASSRTGANTEAFF
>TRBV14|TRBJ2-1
CASSQAPYNEQFF
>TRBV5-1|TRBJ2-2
CASARTSGRTGELFF
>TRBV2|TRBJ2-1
CASRPTSGRVNEQFF
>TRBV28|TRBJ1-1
CASSPSPGGAGTEAFF
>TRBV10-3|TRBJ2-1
CAISEGSSTYNEQFF
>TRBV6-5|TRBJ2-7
CASSYDSTGGYEQYF
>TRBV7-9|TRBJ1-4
CASSPRTDNEKLFF
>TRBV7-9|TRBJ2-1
CASSLGLIGEQFF
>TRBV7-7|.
CASSRHPGQGNSEQYF
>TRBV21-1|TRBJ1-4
CASSWNRGENEKLFF
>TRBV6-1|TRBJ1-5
CASSEMGAVVQPQHF
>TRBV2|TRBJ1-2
CASKRSGDTF
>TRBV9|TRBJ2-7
CASSVGLGGTGSSYEQYF
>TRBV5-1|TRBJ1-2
CASSSDILGQGLYGYTF
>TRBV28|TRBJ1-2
CASSLGGATYGYTF
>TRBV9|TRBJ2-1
CASSASGDPLYNEQFF
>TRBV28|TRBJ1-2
CAISNRNYGYTF
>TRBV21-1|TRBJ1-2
CASSGRDRENVYGYTF
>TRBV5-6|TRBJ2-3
CASSSSSGGDTQYF
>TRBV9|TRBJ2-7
CASSVGLAETYEQYF
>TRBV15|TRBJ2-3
CATSRQRAFTDTQYF
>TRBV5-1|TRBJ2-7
CASTASGLPYEQYF
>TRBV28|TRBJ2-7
CASNLGGYEQYF
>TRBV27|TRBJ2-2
CASSFRTYTGELFF
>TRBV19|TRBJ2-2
CATRTMNTGELFF
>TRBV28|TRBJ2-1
CASSLSLEEQFF
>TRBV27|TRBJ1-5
CASRGGNSNQPQHF
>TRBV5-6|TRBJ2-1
CASSSQLAEGPGEQFF
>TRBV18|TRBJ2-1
CASSPWTTGNEQFF
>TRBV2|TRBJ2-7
CASKLPGGNEQYF
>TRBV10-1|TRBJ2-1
CASSDPAENNEQFF
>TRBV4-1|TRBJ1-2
CASSHQQGADYGYTF
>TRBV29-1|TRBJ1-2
CSVQTDGYTF
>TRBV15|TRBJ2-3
CATSREGGQGKPADTQYF
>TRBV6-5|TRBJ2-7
CASSHGTGQGEQYF
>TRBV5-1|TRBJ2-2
CASSLGTANTGELFF
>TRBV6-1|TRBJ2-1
CASSEPGLAGVNEQFF
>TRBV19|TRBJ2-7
CASKLAGGFSYEQYF
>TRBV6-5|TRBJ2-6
CASSLQGTGANVLTF
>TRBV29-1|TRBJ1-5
CSVGAGGQPQHF
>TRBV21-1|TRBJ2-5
CASSKVLASETQYF